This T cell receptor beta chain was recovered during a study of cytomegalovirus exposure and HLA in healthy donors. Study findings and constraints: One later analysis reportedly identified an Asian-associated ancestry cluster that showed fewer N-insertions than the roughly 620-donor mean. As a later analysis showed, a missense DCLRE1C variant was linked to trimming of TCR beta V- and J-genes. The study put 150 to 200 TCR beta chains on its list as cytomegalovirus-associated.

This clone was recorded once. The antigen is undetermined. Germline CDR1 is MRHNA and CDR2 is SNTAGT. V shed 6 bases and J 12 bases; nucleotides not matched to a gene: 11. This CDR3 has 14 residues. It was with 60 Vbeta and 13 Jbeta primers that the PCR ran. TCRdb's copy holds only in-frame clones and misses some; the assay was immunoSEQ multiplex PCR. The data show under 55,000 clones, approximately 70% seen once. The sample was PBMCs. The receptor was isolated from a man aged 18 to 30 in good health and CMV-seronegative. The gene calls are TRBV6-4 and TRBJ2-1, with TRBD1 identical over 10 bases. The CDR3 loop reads CASSTDRGQGGQFF. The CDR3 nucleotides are TGTGCCAGCAGCACAGACAGGGGGCAAGGAGGGCAGTTCTTC.